This entry lists 5 T cell receptor beta chains sequenced from one sample in a study of blood T cell repertoires in COVID-19. Profiling relied on immunoSEQ multiplex PCR, and the TCRdb table lists in-frame clones only, not all of them. The sample consists of roughly 38,000 clones, 80% to 90% of them appearing once. Sequencing was done on a sample of peripheral blood. The receptors here all came from a man aged 60-69 years in a cohort sampled during active COVID-19.

This rearrangement joins TRBV6-2 or TRBV6-3 to TRBJ1-2, with 8 nucleotides matching TRBD1. CDR1 is MNHEY and CDR2 is SVGEGT in the germline V gene. Trimming at V came to 2 bases and at J to 7 bases, leaving 6 bases not matched to a gene. This CDR3 region has 14 residues. CDR3 nucleotide sequence: TGTGCCAGCAGTTACGGACAGGGTGATCGTGGCTACACCTTC. Amino acids: CASSYGQGDRGYTF.

V usage is TRBV4-3 and J usage is TRBJ2-1, with D possibly being TRBD1 (6 bases). The germline gives CDR1 LGHNA, CDR2 YSLEER. The CDR3 runs 16 residues. V was shortened by 1 base and J by 5 bases, with 15 bases between the two germline ends. CDR3 DNA: TGCGCCAGCAGCCAAGGAGGACAGCCATCAAACAATGAGCAGTTCTTC. Its protein is CASSQGGQPSNNEQFF.

The rearrangement uses TRBV6-5 and TRBJ2-1; a possible D gene is TRBD2 (5 bases). Germline CDR1 reads MNHEY; CDR2 reads SVGAGI. There are 13 residues in the CDR3. The ends were cut back, 8 bases at V and 4 bases at J, with 12 bases in the middle. CDR3 coding DNA: TGTGCCAGCCGCGCAGGAGGTTACAATGAGCAGTTCTTC. Translation: CASRAGGYNEQFF.

The J gene is TRBJ2-5, the V gene TRBV20-1, with D unresolved. This CDR3 has 11 amino acids. The V end lost 0 bases, the J end lost 7 bases, and 6 bases lay between the germline ends. Per the germline V gene, CDR1 is DFQATT and CDR2 is SNEGSKA (reference sequence). CDR3 loop: CSARDRVTQYF. The CDR3 region has the DNA TGCAGTGCTAGAGACCGAGTGACCCAGTACTTC.

The chain has TRBV15 and TRBJ1-1; weak D call: TRBD1 (6 bases). The germline V gene encodes CDR1 LNHNV and CDR2 YYDKDF (reference sequence). Trimming took off 4 bases at V and 3 bases at J, with 9 bases between the two ends. The length of the CDR3 is 13 residues. CDR3: CATSKGQYTEAFF. DNA of the CDR3: TGTGCCACCAGCAAAGGACAGTACACTGAAGCTTTCTTT.